Listed below are T cell receptor beta chains from one sample, sequenced in a study of cytomegalovirus exposure and HLA in healthy donors. Libraries were prepared by immunoSEQ multiplex PCR; TCRdb keeps only in-frame clonotypes and omits some of them. The sample lists under 200,000 clones; around 82% were seen once. The source material was PBMCs. The receptors derive from a man in his sixties in good health and CMV-seronegative. Both conserved end residues are part of each CDR3. A D gene is named only where the DNA matches it firmly. Rows give clone size only sometimes, using once, few, many, or a class for an expanded clone.

d_gene	abundance	j_gene	v_gene	CDR3aa	CDR3nt
TRBD1	NA	TRBJ2-3	TRBV18	CASSPGTGSTDTQYF	TGTGCCAGCTCACCAGGGACAGGGTCCACAGATACGCAGTATTTT
TRBD1	NA	TRBJ1-5	TRBV28	CASSLLGQGDNQPQHF	TGTGCCAGCAGTTTATTGGGACAGGGGGACAATCAGCCCCAGCATTTT
TRBD1	NA	TRBJ1-5	TRBV10-3	CAIRGQGLSNQPQHF	TGTGCCATCAGGGGACAGGGGTTGAGCAATCAGCCCCAGCATTTT
NA	NA	TRBJ2-2	TRBV28	CASQGAIANTGELFF	TGTGCCAGCCAAGGGGCGATAGCGAACACCGGGGAGCTGTTTTTT
NA	NA	TRBJ2-3	TRBV2	CASSEAADFTDTQYF	TGTGCCAGCAGTGAAGCGGCAGATTTCACAGATACGCAGTATTTT
TRBD2	NA	TRBJ2-3	TRBV28	CASSTPGLAGGYPADTQYF	TGTGCCAGCAGTACCCCGGGACTAGCGGGAGGGTATCCGGCAGATACGCAGTATTTT
TRBD1	NA	TRBJ2-1	TRBV18	CASSPVSSGGNEQFF	TGTGCCAGCTCACCAGTCTCGTCAGGGGGAAATGAGCAGTTCTTC
NA	NA	TRBJ1-5	TRBV27	CASSLSWGGSNQPQHF	TGTGCCAGCAGTTTGTCCTGGGGGGGGAGCAATCAGCCCCAGCATTTT
TRBD1	NA	TRBJ1-1	TRBV5-1	CASSSGQGSTEAFF	TGCGCCAGCAGCTCCGGACAGGGGAGCACTGAAGCTTTCTTT
NA	NA	TRBJ2-3	TRBV5-4	CASSFKGADTQYF	TGTGCCAGCAGCTTTAAGGGGGCAGATACGCAGTATTTT
NA	NA	TRBJ2-7	TRBV15	CATSRVGAGPPLAREQYF	TGTGCCACCAGCAGAGTAGGGGCGGGACCCCCGTTGGCTCGCGAGCAGTACTTC
TRBD2	few	TRBJ2-1	TRBV10-1	CASSDYGLAGAGNEQFF	TGCGCCAGCAGTGACTACGGACTAGCGGGGGCTGGCAATGAGCAGTTCTTC
TRBD1	once	TRBJ1-2	TRBV10-3	CAISQGQGSGYTF	TGTGCCATCAGCCAAGGACAGGGGAGTGGCTACACCTTC
TRBD2	NA	TRBJ2-1	TRBV28	CASSLRVGLAVYNEQFF	TGTGCCAGCAGTTTAAGAGTGGGACTAGCGGTTTACAATGAGCAGTTCTTC
TRBD1	once	TRBJ2-5	TRBV7-6	CASSLETGALQETQYF	TGTGCCAGCAGCTTAGAAACAGGGGCTCTTCAAGAGACCCAGTACTTC
NA	NA	TRBJ2-5	TRBV5-1	CASSLDRGGGTQYF	TGCGCCAGCAGCTTGGACAGGGGAGGCGGGACCCAGTACTTC
NA	NA	TRBJ1-1	TRBV5-1	CASSLDRLNTEAFF	TGCGCCAGCAGCTTGGACAGGCTGAACACTGAAGCTTTCTTT
NA	NA	TRBJ2-7	TRBV5-1	CASSLAGPRGGEQYF	TGCGCCAGCAGCTTGGCCGGACCGCGGGGAGGCGAGCAGTACTTC
TRBD1	few	TRBJ1-2	TRBV6-5	CASSRQGLNYGYTF	TGTGCCAGCAGTCGACAGGGGCTAAACTATGGCTACACCTTC
TRBD1	NA	TRBJ1-1	TRBV5-1	CASYSGQGGVTEAFF	TGCGCCAGCTACTCGGGACAGGGAGGAGTGACTGAAGCTTTCTTT
TRBD1	NA	TRBJ2-5	TRBV27	CASRPGQIQETQYF	TGTGCCAGCAGGCCGGGACAGATCCAAGAGACCCAGTACTTC
TRBD2	NA	TRBJ2-7	TRBV5-6	CASSLPGAGRYEQYF	TGTGCCAGCAGCCTCCCAGGAGCGGGAAGGTACGAGCAGTACTTC
TRBD1	NA	TRBJ1-2	TRBV30	CAWGRATTGTGATNGYTF	TGTGCCTGGGGGAGGGCTACTACCGGGACAGGAGCTACAAATGGCTACACCTTC
NA	NA	TRBJ2-1	TRBV29-1	CSVKRLGYYNEQFF	TGCAGCGTGAAGCGGTTGGGGTATTACAATGAGCAGTTCTTC
NA	NA	TRBJ2-7	TRBV30	CAWSLALAGPYEQYF	TGTGCCTGGAGTCTAGCTTTGGCAGGACCCTACGAGCAGTACTTC
TRBD1	NA	TRBJ2-2	TRBV7-6	CASSLRAFPGQGDGELFF	TGTGCCAGCAGCCTCCGCGCATTTCCGGGACAGGGGGACGGGGAGCTGTTTTTT
NA	NA	TRBJ1-3	TRBV18	CASSPRLDSGNTIYF	TGTGCCAGCTCACCGAGGCTGGACTCTGGAAACACCATATATTTT
NA	few	TRBJ2-2	TRBV28	CASKDRQFTGELFF	TGTGCCAGCAAAGACAGGCAGTTCACCGGGGAGCTGTTTTTT
TRBD2	NA	TRBJ2-2	TRBV11-1	CASSLGLAGPNTGELFF	TGTGCCAGCAGCTTAGGGCTAGCGGGGCCGAACACCGGGGAGCTGTTTTTT
NA	NA	TRBJ2-5	TRBV7-7	CASSLATGVQETQYF	TGTGCCAGCAGCTTAGCGACAGGAGTCCAAGAGACCCAGTACTTC
TRBD2	NA	TRBJ2-1	TRBV9	CASSVAWGGSEQFF	TGTGCCAGCAGCGTAGCTTGGGGGGGGAGTGAGCAGTTCTTC
NA	few	TRBJ2-5	TRBV10-1	CASSESMGAGAETQYF	TGCGCCAGCAGTGAGTCGATGGGGGCGGGAGCAGAGACCCAGTACTTC
TRBD1	NA	TRBJ1-4	TRBV28	CASSANRGRREKLFF	TGTGCCAGCAGTGCAAACAGGGGGCGTCGTGAAAAACTGTTTTTT
NA	NA	TRBJ2-7	TRBV5-6	CASNPRLSNSYEQYF	TGTGCCAGCAATCCGCGACTATCGAACTCCTACGAGCAGTACTTC
TRBD1	NA	TRBJ1-2	TRBV10-3	CAIRASFGDSGYTF	TGTGCCATCAGGGCATCCTTTGGGGACAGTGGCTACACCTTC
TRBD1	once	TRBJ2-7	TRBV11-2	CASSLGGTGTYEQYF	TGTGCCAGCAGCTTAGGTGGGACAGGGACCTACGAGCAGTACTTC
TRBD1	NA	TRBJ1-2	TRBV28	CASSHNRGNGGYTF	TGTGCCAGCAGTCATAACAGGGGGAACGGTGGCTACACCTTC
NA	NA	TRBJ2-6	TRBV21-1	CASSGTGVASGANVLTF	NA
NA	NA	TRBJ2-5	TRBV7-3	CASSLSPEETQYF	TGTGCCAGCAGCTTAAGCCCGGAGGAGACCCAGTACTTC
TRBD1	NA	TRBJ2-7	TRBV30	CAWSGFRDRSSYEQYF	TGTGCCTGGAGTGGATTCCGGGACAGGAGCTCCTACGAGCAGTACTTC
TRBD2	NA	TRBJ2-3	TRBV6-4	CASSTGTSGRPPSTDTQYF	TGTGCCAGCAGCACCGGGACTAGCGGGAGGCCACCTAGCACAGATACGCAGTATTTT
NA	NA	TRBJ2-7	TRBV29-1	CSVETSHGGSSYEQYF	TGCAGCGTTGAAACTTCTCACGGGGGAAGCTCCTACGAGCAGTACTTC
NA	NA	TRBJ2-1	TRBV7-6	CASSLIEPGIGNEQFF	TGTGCCAGCAGCTTAATCGAGCCGGGGATCGGCAATGAGCAGTTCTTC
NA	NA	TRBJ1-1	TRBV5-1	CASSAPQGRKAFF	TGCGCCAGCAGCGCGCCACAGGGCCGGAAGGCTTTCTTT
TRBD1	NA	TRBJ1-5	TRBV6-1	CASSEALRDRGVQPQHF	TGTGCCAGCAGTGAAGCGCTTCGGGACAGGGGGGTTCAGCCCCAGCATTTT
TRBD1	NA	TRBJ2-5	TRBV18	CASSLGQGQETQYF	TGTGCCAGCTCACTGGGACAGGGGCAAGAGACCCAGTACTTC
TRBD1	NA	TRBJ1-1	TRBV20-1	CSAPDRGSLDF	TGCAGTGCTCCCGACAGGGGCTCTCTGGATTTT
TRBD2	few	TRBJ2-7	TRBV5-4	CASSLGRLAGVGEQYF	TGTGCCAGCAGCTTGGGGCGTCTAGCGGGAGTCGGCGAGCAGTACTTC
NA	NA	TRBJ1-5	TRBV6-1	CASKYPGKNQPQHF	TGTGCCAGCAAATACCCGGGGAAAAATCAGCCCCAGCATTTT
TRBD1	NA	TRBJ2-1	TRBV29-1	CSVEEGQPSSYNEQFF	TGCAGCGTTGAAGAGGGACAGCCGAGCTCCTACAATGAGCAGTTCTTC